This TCR beta chain was identified in a study of spatial heterogeneity in lung cancer. Study conclusions and caveats: Circulating ubiquitous expanded tumor TCRs were observed more frequently at resection than at follow-up.

Using its own MiXCR run on the 5' RACE reads, TCRdb lists one record per CDR3 protein. This sample has fewer than 100,000 distinct CDR3 sequences, with just under 20% found just once. This clonotype was recorded at least ten times. Antigen unknown. Germline V gene lookup returns CDR1 ENHRY and CDR2 SYGVKD. V shed 6 bases, J shed 5 bases, and the junction held 9 bases outside the gene matches. The CDR3 extends over 16 amino acids. Time point of the sample: blood at routine non-recurrence follow-up after resection. The J gene is TRBJ2-2, the V gene TRBV10-3, with 10 bases that match TRBD2. Here the sequenced sample was PBMCs, taken at follow-up. The clonotype was recovered from a male donor with early-stage non-small cell lung cancer. This CDR3 is CAISPRTSGETGELFF. In DNA, the CDR3 is TGTGCCATCAGCCCTCGGACTAGCGGAGAAACCGGGGAGCTGTTTTTT.